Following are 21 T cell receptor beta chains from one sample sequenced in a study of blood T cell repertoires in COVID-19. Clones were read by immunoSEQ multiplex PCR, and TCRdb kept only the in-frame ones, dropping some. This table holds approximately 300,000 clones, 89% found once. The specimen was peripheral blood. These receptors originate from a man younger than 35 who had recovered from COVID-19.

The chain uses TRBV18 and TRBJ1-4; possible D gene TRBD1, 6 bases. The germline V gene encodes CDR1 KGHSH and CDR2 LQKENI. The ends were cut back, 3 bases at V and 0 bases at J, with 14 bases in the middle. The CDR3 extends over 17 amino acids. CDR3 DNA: TGTGCCAGCTCACCCAGGCCACCAGGGGCAACTAATGAAAAACTGTTTTTT. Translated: CASSPRPPGATNEKLFF.

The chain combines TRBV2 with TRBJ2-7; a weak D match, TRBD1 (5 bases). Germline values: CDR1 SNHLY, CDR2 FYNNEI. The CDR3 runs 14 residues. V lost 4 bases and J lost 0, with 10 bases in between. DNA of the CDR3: TGTGCCAGCAGTGGATCAGGGAACTCCTACGAGCAGTACTTC. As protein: CASSGSGNSYEQYF.

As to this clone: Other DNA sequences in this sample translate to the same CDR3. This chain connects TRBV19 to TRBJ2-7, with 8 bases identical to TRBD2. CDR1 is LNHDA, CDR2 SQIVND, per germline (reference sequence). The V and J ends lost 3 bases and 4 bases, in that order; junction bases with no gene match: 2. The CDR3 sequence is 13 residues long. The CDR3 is CASSIGGGYEQYF. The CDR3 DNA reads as TGTGCCAGTAGTATCGGGGGGGGATACGAGCAGTACTTC.

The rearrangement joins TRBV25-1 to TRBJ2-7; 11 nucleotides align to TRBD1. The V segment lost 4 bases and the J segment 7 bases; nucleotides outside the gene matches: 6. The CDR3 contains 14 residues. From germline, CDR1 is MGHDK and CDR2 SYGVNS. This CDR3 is CASSAGQGAREQYF. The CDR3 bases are TGTGCCAGCAGTGCCGGACAGGGGGCGAGGGAGCAGTACTTC.

CDR3 region: CAWSDGTSGAPYEQYF. In nucleotides, the CDR3 is TGTGCCTGGAGCGACGGGACTAGCGGGGCCCCCTACGAGCAGTACTTC. This chain links TRBV30 with TRBJ2-7, with 13 bases matching TRBD2. The CDR3 loop spans 16 amino acids. J lost 2 bases, V lost 3 bases, and 7 bases had no gene match. Germline CDR1 and CDR2: GTSNPN and SVGIG (reference sequence).

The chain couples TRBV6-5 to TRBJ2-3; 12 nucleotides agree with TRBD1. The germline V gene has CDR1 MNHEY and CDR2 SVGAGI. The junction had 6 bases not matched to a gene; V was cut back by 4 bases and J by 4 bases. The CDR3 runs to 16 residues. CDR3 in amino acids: CASSSRDRGRPDTQYF. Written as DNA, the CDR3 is TGTGCCAGCAGTTCCCGGGACAGGGGGCGCCCAGATACGCAGTATTTT.

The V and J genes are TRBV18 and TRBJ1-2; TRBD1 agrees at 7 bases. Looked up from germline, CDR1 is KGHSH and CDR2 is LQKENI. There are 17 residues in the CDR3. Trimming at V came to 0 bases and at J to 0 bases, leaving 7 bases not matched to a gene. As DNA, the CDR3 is TGTGCCAGCTCACCACCCGGGACAGAGCGAGCTAACTATGGCTACACCTTC. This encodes CASSPPGTERANYGYTF. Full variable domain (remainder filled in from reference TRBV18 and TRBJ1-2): NAGVMQNPRHLVRRRGQEARLRCSPMKGHSHVYWYRQLPEEGLKFMVYLQKENIIDESGMPKERFSAEFPKEGPSILRIQQVVRGDSAAYFCASSPPGTERANYGYTFGSGTRLTVV.

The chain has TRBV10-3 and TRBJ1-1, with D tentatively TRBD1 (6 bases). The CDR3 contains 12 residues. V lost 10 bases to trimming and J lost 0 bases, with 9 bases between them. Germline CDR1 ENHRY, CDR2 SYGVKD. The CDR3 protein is CASTGLNTEAFF. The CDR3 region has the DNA TGTGCCAGCACAGGGTTGAACACTGAAGCTTTCTTT.

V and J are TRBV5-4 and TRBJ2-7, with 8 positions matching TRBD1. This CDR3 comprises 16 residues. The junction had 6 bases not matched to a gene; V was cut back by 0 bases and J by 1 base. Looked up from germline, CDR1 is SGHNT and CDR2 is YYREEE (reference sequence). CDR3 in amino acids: CASSLGPGQGSYEQYF. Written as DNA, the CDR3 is TGTGCCAGCAGCTTGGGTCCCGGACAGGGTTCCTACGAGCAGTACTTC.

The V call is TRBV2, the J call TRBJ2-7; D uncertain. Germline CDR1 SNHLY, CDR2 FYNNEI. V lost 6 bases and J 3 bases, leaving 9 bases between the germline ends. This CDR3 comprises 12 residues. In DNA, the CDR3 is TGTGCCAGCAGGGCGACGGGCTACGAGCAGTACTTC. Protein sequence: CASRATGYEQYF.

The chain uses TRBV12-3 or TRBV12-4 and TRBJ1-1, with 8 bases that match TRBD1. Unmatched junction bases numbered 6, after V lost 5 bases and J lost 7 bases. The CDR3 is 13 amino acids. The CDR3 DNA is TGTGCCAGCAGTCAGGACAGGGTGGGTGAAGCTTTCTTT. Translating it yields CASSQDRVGEAFF.

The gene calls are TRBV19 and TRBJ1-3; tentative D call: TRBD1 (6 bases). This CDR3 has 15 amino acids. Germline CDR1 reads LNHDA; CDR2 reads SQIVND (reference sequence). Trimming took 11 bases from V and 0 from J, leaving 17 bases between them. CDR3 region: CACRSQGSSGNTIYF. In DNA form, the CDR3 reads TGTGCCTGCCGCTCACAGGGCAGCTCTGGAAACACCATATATTTT.

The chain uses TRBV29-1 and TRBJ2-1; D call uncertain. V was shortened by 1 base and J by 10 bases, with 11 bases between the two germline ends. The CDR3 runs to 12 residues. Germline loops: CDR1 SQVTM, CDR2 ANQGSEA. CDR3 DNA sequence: TGCAGCGTTGAAGTCGGGTTGTACGAGCAGTTCTTC. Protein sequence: CSVEVGLYEQFF.

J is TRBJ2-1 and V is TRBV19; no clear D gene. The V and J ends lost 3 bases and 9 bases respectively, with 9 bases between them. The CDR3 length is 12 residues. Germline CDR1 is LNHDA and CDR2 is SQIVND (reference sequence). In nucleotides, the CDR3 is TGTGCCAGTAGTATTAGTGCCGGTGAGCAGTTCTTC. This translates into CASSISAGEQFF.

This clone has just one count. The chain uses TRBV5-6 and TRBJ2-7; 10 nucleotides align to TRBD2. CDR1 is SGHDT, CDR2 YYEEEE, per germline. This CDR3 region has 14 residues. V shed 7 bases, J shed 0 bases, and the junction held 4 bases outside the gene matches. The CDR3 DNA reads TGTGCCAGCGCGAGCGGGAGGGCCTCCTACGAGCAGTACTTC. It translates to CASASGRASYEQYF. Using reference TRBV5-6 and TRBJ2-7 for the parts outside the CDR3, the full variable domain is DAGVTQSPTHLIKTRGQQVTLRCSPKSGHDTVSWYQQALGQGPQFIFQYYEEEERQRGNFPDRFSGHQFPNYSSELNVNALLLGDSALYLCASASGRASYEQYFGPGTRLTVT.

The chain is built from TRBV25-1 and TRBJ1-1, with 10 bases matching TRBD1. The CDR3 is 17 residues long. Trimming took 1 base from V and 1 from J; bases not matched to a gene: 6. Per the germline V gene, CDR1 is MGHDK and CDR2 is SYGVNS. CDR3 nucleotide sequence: TGTGCCAGCAGTGAATCCCCGGGACAGGGGACGAACACTGAAGCTTTCTTT. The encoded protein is CASSESPGQGTNTEAFF. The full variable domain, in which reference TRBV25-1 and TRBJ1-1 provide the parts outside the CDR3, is EADIYQTPRYLVIGTGKKITLECSQTMGHDKMYWYQQDPGMELHLIHYSYGVNSTEKGDLSSESTVSRIRTEHFPLTLESARPSHTSQYLCASSESPGQGTNTEAFFGQGTRLTVV.

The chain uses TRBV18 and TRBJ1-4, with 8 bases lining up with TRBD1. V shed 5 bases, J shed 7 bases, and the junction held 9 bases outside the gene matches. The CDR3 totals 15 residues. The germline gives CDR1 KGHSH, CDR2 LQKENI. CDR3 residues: CASSSGQGLVEKLFF. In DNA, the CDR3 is TGTGCCAGCTCATCCGGACAGGGCTTGGTTGAAAAACTGTTTTTT.

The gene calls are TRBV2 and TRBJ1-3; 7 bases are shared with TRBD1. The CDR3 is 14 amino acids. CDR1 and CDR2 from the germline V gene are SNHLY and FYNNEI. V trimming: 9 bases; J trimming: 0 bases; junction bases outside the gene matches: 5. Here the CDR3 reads CASTRDSSGNTIYF. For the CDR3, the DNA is TGTGCCAGTACGAGGGACAGCTCTGGAAACACCATATATTTT.

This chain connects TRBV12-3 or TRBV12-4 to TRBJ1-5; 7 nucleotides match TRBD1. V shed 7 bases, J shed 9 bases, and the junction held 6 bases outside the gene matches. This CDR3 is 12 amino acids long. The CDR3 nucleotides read TGTGCCAGCAAACAGACAGGGTGGCCCCAGCATTTT. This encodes CASKQTGWPQHF.

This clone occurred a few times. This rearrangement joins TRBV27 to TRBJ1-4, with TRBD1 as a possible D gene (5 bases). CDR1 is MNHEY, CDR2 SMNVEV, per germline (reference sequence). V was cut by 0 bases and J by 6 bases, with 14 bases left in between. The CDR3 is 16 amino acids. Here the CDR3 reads CASSLSGREADEKLFF. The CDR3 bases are TGTGCCAGCAGTTTATCTGGCAGGGAGGCGGATGAAAAACTGTTTTTT.

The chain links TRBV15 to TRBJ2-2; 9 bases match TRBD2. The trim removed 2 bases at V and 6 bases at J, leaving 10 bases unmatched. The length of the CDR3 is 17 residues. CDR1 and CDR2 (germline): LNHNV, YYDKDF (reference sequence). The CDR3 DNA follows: TGTGCCACCAGCAGATCCCGACTAGCGGTCCAGGCCGGGGAGCTGTTTTTT. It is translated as CATSRSRLAVQAGELFF.